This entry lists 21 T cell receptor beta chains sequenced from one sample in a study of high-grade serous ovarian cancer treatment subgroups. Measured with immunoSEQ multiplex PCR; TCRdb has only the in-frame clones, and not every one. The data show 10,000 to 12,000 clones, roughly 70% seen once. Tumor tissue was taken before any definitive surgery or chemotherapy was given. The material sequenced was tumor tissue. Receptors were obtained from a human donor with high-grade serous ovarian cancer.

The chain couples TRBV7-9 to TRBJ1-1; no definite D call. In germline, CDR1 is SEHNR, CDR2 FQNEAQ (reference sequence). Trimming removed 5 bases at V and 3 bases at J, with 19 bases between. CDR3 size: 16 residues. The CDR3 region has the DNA TGTGCCAGCAGCCCAAGCCCGGTGGGTGGGGACACTGAAGCTTTCTTT. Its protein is CASSPSPVGGDTEAFF.

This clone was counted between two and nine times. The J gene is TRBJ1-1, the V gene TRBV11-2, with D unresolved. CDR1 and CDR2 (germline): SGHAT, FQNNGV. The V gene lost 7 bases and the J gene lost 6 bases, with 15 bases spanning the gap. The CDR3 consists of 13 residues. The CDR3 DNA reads TGTGCCAGCACGGCGACGGGAATGGCTGAAGCTTTCTTT. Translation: CASTATGMAEAFF.

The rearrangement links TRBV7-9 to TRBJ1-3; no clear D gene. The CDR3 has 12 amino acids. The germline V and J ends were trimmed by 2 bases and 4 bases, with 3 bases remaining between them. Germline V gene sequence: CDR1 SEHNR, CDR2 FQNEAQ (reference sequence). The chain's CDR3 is CASSLPGNTIYF. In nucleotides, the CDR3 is TGTGCCAGCAGCTTACCCGGAAACACCATATATTTT.

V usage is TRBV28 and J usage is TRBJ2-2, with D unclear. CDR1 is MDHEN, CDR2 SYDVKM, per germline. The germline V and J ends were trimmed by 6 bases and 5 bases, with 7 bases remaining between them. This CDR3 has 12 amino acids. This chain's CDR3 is CASSPLTGELFF. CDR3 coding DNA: TGTGCCAGCAGCCCCCTAACCGGGGAGCTGTTTTTT.

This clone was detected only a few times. CDR3 sequence reads: CASSFRSGLAVQGQYF. CDR3 nucleotide sequence: TGTGCCAGCAGCTTTAGGTCGGGACTAGCGGTTCAGGGGCAGTACTTC. The chain is built from TRBV7-8 and TRBJ2-7, with 11 bases matching TRBD2. CDR3 size: 16 residues. The V gene's germline CDR1 is SGHVS and CDR2 FQNEAQ. The trim removed 3 bases at V and 9 bases at J, leaving 13 bases unmatched.

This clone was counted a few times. CDR3 sequence reads: CAWSVGSFGNTIYF. CDR3 nucleotide sequence: TGTGCCTGGAGTGTAGGGTCATTCGGAAACACCATATATTTT. V usage is TRBV30 and J usage is TRBJ1-3, with D unclear. The CDR3 runs to 14 residues. V was trimmed by 0 bases and J by 4 bases, leaving 10 bases between them. Germline CDR1 is GTSNPN and CDR2 is SVGIG (reference sequence).

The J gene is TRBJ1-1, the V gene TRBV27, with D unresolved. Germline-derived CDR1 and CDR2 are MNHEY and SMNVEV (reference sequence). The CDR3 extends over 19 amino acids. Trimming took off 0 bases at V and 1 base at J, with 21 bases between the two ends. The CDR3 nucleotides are TGTGCCAGCAGTTTATCGATTCACGCCCTAGGGCAATCGAACACTGAAGCTTTCTTT. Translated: CASSLSIHALGQSNTEAFF.

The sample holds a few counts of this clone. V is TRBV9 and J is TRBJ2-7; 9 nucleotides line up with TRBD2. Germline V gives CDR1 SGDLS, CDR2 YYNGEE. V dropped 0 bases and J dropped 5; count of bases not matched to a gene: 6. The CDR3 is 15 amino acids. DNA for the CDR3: TGTGCCAGCAGCGTAGATGGTAGCGGGAGAGACGAGCAGTACTTC. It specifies CASSVDGSGRDEQYF.

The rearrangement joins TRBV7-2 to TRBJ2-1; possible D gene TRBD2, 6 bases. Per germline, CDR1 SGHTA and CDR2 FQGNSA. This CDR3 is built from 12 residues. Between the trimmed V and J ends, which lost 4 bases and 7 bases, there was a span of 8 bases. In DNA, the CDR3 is TGTGCCAGCAGCTCTAGCGCTAATGAGCAGTTCTTC. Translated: CASSSSANEQFF.

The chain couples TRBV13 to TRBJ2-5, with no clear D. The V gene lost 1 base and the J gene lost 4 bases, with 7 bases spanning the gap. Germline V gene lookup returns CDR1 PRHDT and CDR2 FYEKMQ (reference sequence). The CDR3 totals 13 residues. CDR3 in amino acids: CASSLEGTETQYF. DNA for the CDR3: TGTGCCAGCAGCTTAGAAGGCACAGAGACCCAGTACTTC.

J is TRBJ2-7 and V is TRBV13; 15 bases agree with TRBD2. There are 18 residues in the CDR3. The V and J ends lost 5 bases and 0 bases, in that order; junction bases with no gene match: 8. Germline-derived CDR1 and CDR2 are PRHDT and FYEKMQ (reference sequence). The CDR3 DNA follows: TGTGCCAGCAGCGGATCCGGGACTAGCGGGAGGAGCTCCTACGAGCAGTACTTC. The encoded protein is CASSGSGTSGRSSYEQYF.

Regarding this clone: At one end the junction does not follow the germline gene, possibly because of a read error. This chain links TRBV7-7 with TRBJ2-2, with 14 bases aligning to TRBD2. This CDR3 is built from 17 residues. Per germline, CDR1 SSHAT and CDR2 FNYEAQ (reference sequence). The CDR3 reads CASSLGLAGANTGELFF. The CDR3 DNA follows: TGTGCTAGCAGCCTGGGACTAGCGGGGGCCAACACCGGGGAGCTGTTTTTT.

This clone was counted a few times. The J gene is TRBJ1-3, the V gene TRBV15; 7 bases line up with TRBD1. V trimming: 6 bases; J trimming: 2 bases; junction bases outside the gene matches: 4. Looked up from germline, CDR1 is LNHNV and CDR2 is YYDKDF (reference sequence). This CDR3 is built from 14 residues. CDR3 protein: CATSYDRAGNTIYF. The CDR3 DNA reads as TGTGCCACCAGTTACGACAGGGCTGGAAACACCATATATTTT.

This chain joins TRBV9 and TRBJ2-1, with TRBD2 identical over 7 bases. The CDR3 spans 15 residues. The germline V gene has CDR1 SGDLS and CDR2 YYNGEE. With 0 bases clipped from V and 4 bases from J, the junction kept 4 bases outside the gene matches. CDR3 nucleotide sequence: TGTGCCAGCAGCGTAGTTGCGGGAGATTACAATGAGCAGTTCTTC. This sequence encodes CASSVVAGDYNEQFF.

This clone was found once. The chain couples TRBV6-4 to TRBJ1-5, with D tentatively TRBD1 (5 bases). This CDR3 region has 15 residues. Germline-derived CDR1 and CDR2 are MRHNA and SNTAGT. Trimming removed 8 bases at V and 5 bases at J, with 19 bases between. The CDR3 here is CASDRGGLQDQPQHF. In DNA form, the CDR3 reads TGTGCCAGCGACCGGGGGGGACTTCAAGATCAGCCCCAGCATTTT.

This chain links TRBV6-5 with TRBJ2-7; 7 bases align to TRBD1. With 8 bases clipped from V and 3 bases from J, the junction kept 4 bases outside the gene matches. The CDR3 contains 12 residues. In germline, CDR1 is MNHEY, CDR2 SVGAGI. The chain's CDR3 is CASVGTVYEQYF. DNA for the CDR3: TGTGCCAGCGTAGGGACAGTCTACGAGCAGTACTTC.

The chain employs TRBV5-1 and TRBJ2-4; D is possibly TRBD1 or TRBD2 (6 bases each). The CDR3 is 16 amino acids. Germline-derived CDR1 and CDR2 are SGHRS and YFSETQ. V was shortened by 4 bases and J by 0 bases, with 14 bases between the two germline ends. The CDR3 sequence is CASSPRGPLAKNIQYF. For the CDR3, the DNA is TGCGCCAGCAGCCCCCGGGGGCCGCTAGCCAAAAACATTCAGTACTTC.

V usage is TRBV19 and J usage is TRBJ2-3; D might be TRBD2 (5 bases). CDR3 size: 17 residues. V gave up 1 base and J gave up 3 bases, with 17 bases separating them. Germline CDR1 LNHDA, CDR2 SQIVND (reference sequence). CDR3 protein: CASSIGARGSGTDTQYF. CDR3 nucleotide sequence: TGTGCCAGTAGTATAGGGGCTCGGGGTTCGGGGACAGATACGCAGTATTTT.

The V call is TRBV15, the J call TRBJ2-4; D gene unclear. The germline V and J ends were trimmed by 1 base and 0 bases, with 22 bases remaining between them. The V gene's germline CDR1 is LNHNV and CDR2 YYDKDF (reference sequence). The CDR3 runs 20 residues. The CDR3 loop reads CATSRAEFTMGKLAKNIQYF. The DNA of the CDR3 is TGTGCCACCAGCAGAGCAGAATTTACTATGGGGAAACTAGCCAAAAACATTCAGTACTTC.

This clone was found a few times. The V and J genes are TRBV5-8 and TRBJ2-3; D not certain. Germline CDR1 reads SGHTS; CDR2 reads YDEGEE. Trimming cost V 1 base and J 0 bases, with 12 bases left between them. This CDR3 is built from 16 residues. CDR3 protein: CASSLSYDSSTDTQYF. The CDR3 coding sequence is TGTGCCAGCAGCTTGAGCTACGACTCTAGCACAGATACGCAGTATTTT.

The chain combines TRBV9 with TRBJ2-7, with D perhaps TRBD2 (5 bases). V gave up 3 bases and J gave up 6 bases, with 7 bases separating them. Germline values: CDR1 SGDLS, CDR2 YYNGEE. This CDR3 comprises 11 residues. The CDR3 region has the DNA TGTGCCAGCAGCGCTGAGGGCGAGCAGTACTTC. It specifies CASSAEGEQYF. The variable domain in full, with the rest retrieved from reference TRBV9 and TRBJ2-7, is DSGVTQTPKHLITATGQRVTLRCSPRSGDLSVYWYQQSLDQGLQFLIQYYNGEERAKGNILERFSAQQFPDLHSELNLSSLELGDSALYFCASSAEGEQYFGPGTRLTVT.